This T cell receptor (beta chain) comes out of a study of a mutant IDH1 vaccine in newly diagnosed glioma (dated by TCRdb to the early 2020s). Broadly, across the study: Of the 32 treated patients, around 60% were male and about 40% were female, and the mean age was approximately 40 years. Before enrollment, patients had received standard therapy of radiotherapy alone, temozolomide alone, or radiochemotherapy with temozolomide; most received the combination. Peripheral blood was collected at six visits: V03 (baseline), V05, V07, V10, V12 and V13. Longitudinal TCRB deep sequencing was performed for about two dozen treated patients wherever samples were available for exploratory analyses. The investigation overall reported the following: No apparent relationship was observed between pseudoprogression and alterations in the top peripheral T cell clonotypes detected by TCRB sequencing. Availability determined which PBMC samples were chosen for TCRB deep sequencing. It was noted by the authors that analyses of patient blood samples could not be reproduced owing to sample limitations. Vaccine-induced immune responses across multiple MHC alleles were detected in 90% to 95% of patients.

V and J are truncated by 5 bases and 3 bases respectively, leaving an intervening sequence of 19 bases. The germline V gene specifies SGDLS as CDR1 and YYNGEE as CDR2. The CDR3 measures 16 amino acids from cysteine to phenylalanine. CDR3 DNA only is kept here, 48 bases in frame from base 1. To note about this clone: Its antigen target is currently unknown. No per-base quality is available; no much larger clone lies one base away.

Library preparation was by the immunoSEQ multiplex PCR assay. Following the manufacturer's protocol, the hsTCRB Kit was used to amplify rearranged TCR beta chain sequences. An Illumina MiSeq was used to sequence the TCRB libraries. As for the original processing: The proprietary platform of the kit vendor was used for demultiplexing, trimming and gene mapping. The clones in this table, taken by TCRdb from immuneACCESS, are in-frame only. Not every clone is retained; where verified, under half of the shortfall comes from an unresolved V gene, and the cause of the rest is unknown. The V and J calls and clone size come from that table; D and trimming were worked out from the DNA. In all, the sample holds around 67,000 clones, and about 86% of those were seen once. 4.6% of the sample is taken by the ten largest. Sample time point, as interpreted from the label and publication: baseline, week 1 (first vaccination visit). What this sample's treatment or condition label stands for: pre-vaccination baseline after standard-of-care therapy. All donors had newly diagnosed IDH1-mutant astrocytomas of WHO grade 3 or 4 that showed loss of nuclear ATRX. The samples were drawn from NOA16, a multicentre, single-arm, open-label phase I trial in Germany that tested a mutant IDH1 peptide vaccine in humans for the first time. Visit V03 blood draws served as the baseline sample for immunogenicity testing. Genomic DNA for TCRB sequencing was extracted from EDTA blood using the DNeasy Blood and Tissue Kit.

The sequences come from peripheral blood mononuclear cells (PBMCs), collected from a glioma patient treated with radiotherapy, temozolomide or both. The V and J segments used are TRBV9 and TRBJ2-3; the D gene is perhaps TRBD2, on 7 matching bases. The clonotype originates from a woman between 18 and 29 years old with glioma. Some clones in this sample may be carry-over from other donors' samples. CDR3 sequence: CASSASRGGGTDTQYF. The DNA sequence follows: TGTGCCAGCAGTGCCAGTAGGGGAGGGGGTACAGATACGCAGTATTTT.